The 15 T cell receptor beta chains in this list originate from one sample, sequenced in a study of OX40 agonist ivuxolimab in advanced cancers. Profiled with immunoSEQ multiplex PCR; TCRdb holds only in-frame clones, not every one. The sample shows about 70,000 clones, about 92% of them seen only once. Sequencing was performed on CD4+ or CD8+ T cells sorted from blood, taken in a trial of the OX40 agonist ivuxolimab. The receptors come from an adult with an advanced solid tumor such as melanoma, head and neck, liver or kidney cancer.

The genes are TRBV10-3 and TRBJ1-3; D is possibly TRBD1 (6 bases). This CDR3 region has 14 residues. Trimming stripped 5 bases from V and 2 bases from J, with 10 bases between. The germline gives CDR1 ENHRY, CDR2 SYGVKD. Here the CDR3 reads CAISMEGAGNTIYF. CDR3 coding DNA: TGTGCCATCAGTATGGAGGGGGCTGGAAACACCATATATTTT.

The chain links TRBV5-1 to TRBJ1-6; D possibly corresponds to TRBD1 (5 bases). CDR1 is SGHRS and CDR2 is YFSETQ in the germline V gene. Trimming pared 5 bases from V and 5 bases from J, leaving 11 bases between. This CDR3 comprises 14 residues. The CDR3 DNA reads TGCGCCAGCAGTCCTCGGGGGGATAATTCACCCCTCCACTTT. Amino acids: CASSPRGDNSPLHF.

The V call is TRBV5-4, the J call TRBJ2-4; the match to TRBD2 covers 8 bases. Germline values: CDR1 SGHNT, CDR2 YYREEE (reference sequence). The length of the CDR3 is 16 residues. The V and J ends lost 4 bases and 0 bases, in that order; junction bases with no gene match: 6. CDR3 in DNA: TGTGCCAGCAGCGAGAGCGGGGGTATAGCCAAAAACATTCAGTACTTC. Its protein product is CASSESGGIAKNIQYF. The variable domain in full, completed from reference TRBV5-4 and TRBJ2-4, reads ETGVTQSPTHLIKTRGQQVTLRCSSQSGHNTVSWYQQALGQGPQFIFQYYREEENGRGNFPPRFSGLQFPNYSSELNVNALELDDSALYLCASSESGGIAKNIQYFGAGTRLSVL.

The chain couples TRBV5-1 to TRBJ1-2; possibly TRBD1 for D (5 bases). The CDR3 length is 13 residues. In germline, CDR1 is SGHRS, CDR2 YFSETQ. The V end lost 4 bases, the J end lost 8 bases, and 15 bases lay between the germline ends. The CDR3 here is CASSQGLLDGYTF. For the CDR3, the DNA is TGCGCCAGCAGCCAGGGACTGCTAGACGGCTACACCTTC.

J is TRBJ1-1 and V is TRBV7-2; D uncertain. The CDR3 extends over 14 amino acids. Trimming left V 1 base short and J 4 bases short, with 10 bases between. Germline V gives CDR1 SGHTA, CDR2 FQGNSA. CDR3 sequence reads: CASSLGAERTEAFF. CDR3 DNA sequence: TGTGCCAGCAGCTTAGGGGCCGAACGCACTGAAGCTTTCTTT.

V gene TRBV7-2 combines with J gene TRBJ2-3; D is undetermined. CDR1 is SGHTA and CDR2 is FQGNSA in the germline V gene. The CDR3 extends over 13 amino acids. Trimming shortened V by 1 base and J by 7 bases, and 9 bases separated the two germline ends. CDR3 DNA sequence: TGTGCCAGCAGCTTAGAAGGTTTTTATACGCAGTATTTT. It specifies CASSLEGFYTQYF.

In its sample, this clone was seen once. The rearrangement joins TRBV6-1 to TRBJ1-1; D gene ambiguous. Looked up from germline, CDR1 is MNHNS and CDR2 is SASEGT. V shed 5 bases and J shed 7 bases, with 14 bases lying between them. The CDR3 has 13 amino acids. CDR3 loop: CASSPVRRSEAFF. CDR3 DNA sequence: TGTGCCAGCAGTCCCGTCAGGAGGAGTGAAGCTTTCTTT.

The V call is TRBV7-6, the J call TRBJ2-7; 8 positions agree with TRBD1. CDR1 SGHVS and CDR2 FNYEAQ come from the germline V gene. The CDR3 consists of 16 residues. The V segment lost 5 bases and the J segment 3 bases; nucleotides outside the gene matches: 12. CDR3 sequence (DNA): TGTGCCAGCAGCCCTTACCCCGGACAGGGAAGCTACGAGCAGTACTTC. Its translation is CASSPYPGQGSYEQYF.

The rearrangement uses TRBV10-2 and TRBJ1-6; D not resolved. Germline values: CDR1 WSHSY, CDR2 SAAADI. This CDR3 has 16 residues. V lost 0 bases to trimming and J lost 10 bases, with 16 bases between them. CDR3 in DNA: TGCGCCAGCAGTGAGTCTGGAGCCGGGGTTGGATCACCCCTCCACTTT. This encodes CASSESGAGVGSPLHF.

V gene TRBV5-1 combines with J gene TRBJ2-7; 12 bases align to TRBD2. Looked up from germline, CDR1 is SGHRS and CDR2 is YFSETQ. The V segment lost 5 bases and the J segment 2 bases; nucleotides outside the gene matches: 2. The CDR3 length is 14 residues. In DNA form, the CDR3 reads TGCGCCAGCAGGAGGACTAGCGGGGCCTACGAGCAGTACTTC. Residues: CASRRTSGAYEQYF.

The chain carries TRBV6-5 and TRBJ2-7; D perhaps matches TRBD1 (6 bases). This CDR3 spans 13 amino acids. Trimming took off 6 bases at V and 1 base at J, with 10 bases between the two ends. Germline V gene data show CDR1 as MNHEY and CDR2 as SVGAGI. The CDR3 nucleotides are TGTGCCAGCAGCTACAGGGATTCCTACGAGCAGTACTTC. Amino acids: CASSYRDSYEQYF.

The V and J genes are TRBV6-1 and TRBJ2-7, with 9 bases lining up with TRBD1. The V gene end was trimmed by 6 bases and the J gene end by 0 bases; junction bases not matched to a gene: 3. Germline V gene lookup returns CDR1 MNHNS and CDR2 SASEGT. This CDR3 is built from 14 residues. CDR3 nucleotide sequence: TGTGCCAGCAGGACAGGGGGTTCCTCCTACGAGCAGTACTTC. Translation: CASRTGGSSYEQYF.

The chain joins TRBV30 to TRBJ1-4; TRBD1 is a possible D gene (6 bases). The V end was cut by 8 bases, the J end by 12 bases, with 19 bases between. The CDR3 runs 12 residues. Germline lookup yields CDR1 GTSNPN and CDR2 SVGIG (reference sequence). The CDR3 bases are TGTGCCAGTAGTCGGGACACCGGGCAACTGTTTTTT. Translated: CASSRDTGQLFF.

CDR3 in amino acids: CASSEDRGGSYGYTF. CDR3 DNA: TGTGCCAGCAGTGAGGACAGGGGGGGAAGCTATGGCTACACCTTC. V and J are TRBV6-1 and TRBJ1-2, with TRBD1 matching 10 bases. The V gene's germline CDR1 is MNHNS and CDR2 SASEGT. V trimming: 3 bases; J trimming: 4 bases; junction bases outside the gene matches: 5. CDR3 size: 15 residues.

The chain carries TRBV6-4 and TRBJ2-1; a possible D gene is TRBD2 (7 bases). Germline V gene lookup returns CDR1 MRHNA and CDR2 SNTAGT. Trimming shortened V by 5 bases and J by 8 bases, and 19 bases separated the two germline ends. The length of the CDR3 is 15 residues. Here the CDR3 reads CASSLDGGAIDEQFF. The DNA for the CDR3 is TGTGCCAGCAGTCTCGATGGGGGGGCGATCGATGAGCAGTTCTTC.